This T cell receptor (beta chain) came from a study of cytomegalovirus exposure and HLA in healthy donors. V shed 3 bases and J shed 5 bases, with 20 bases lying between them. CDR1 and CDR2 from the germline V gene are SGDLS and YYNGEE. CDR3 length: 16 amino acids. Only in-frame clones appear in the TCRdb table, and some are missing; sequencing was by immunoSEQ multiplex PCR. The table lists tens of thousands of clones, over 80% of them singletons, with less than 3% in the top ten. This chain links TRBV9 with TRBJ1-2; no definite D call. Specimen: PBMCs. The origin of this receptor is a man aged 25-40 years in good health and CMV-seronegative. CDR3 DNA: TGTGCCAGCAGCGCCCCGGTAGGAGGTTTACCGTATGGCTACACCTTC. This sequence encodes CASSAPVGGLPYGYTF.